Listed here is a single TCR beta chain. Making TCR cDNA involved 5'RACE template switching, which added UMIs and a universal primer site. TCRdb analysed the 5' RACE reads with MiXCR anew, one entry per CDR3 protein. The sample lists a few hundred thousand distinct CDR3 sequences; over 4.5% were seen once. The sample belongs to a study of T cells after yellow fever vaccination. Germline V gives CDR1 SSHAT, CDR2 FNYEAQ (reference sequence). This CDR3 has 16 residues. The V and J ends lost 0 bases and 1 base respectively, with 12 bases between them. The V gene is TRBV7-7, the J gene TRBJ2-5; D may be TRBD1 (5 bases). Source: CD4+ T cells sorted from PBMCs, taken on the day of the yellow fever booster vaccination. The TCR sequence derives from a young man who received the YFV17D yellow fever vaccine. The CDR3 spells CASSLAPTGSQETQYF. The CDR3 DNA sequence: TGTGCCAGCAGCTTAGCGCCAACAGGCTCCCAAGAGACCCAGTACTTC.